The present TCR beta chain was sequenced within a study of cytomegalovirus exposure and HLA in healthy donors. The V gene's germline CDR1 is SGHTA and CDR2 FQGTGA. Trimming cost V 4 bases and J 6 bases, with 23 bases left between them. CDR3 length: 17 amino acids. Study results and limitations: The study dropped some indistinguishable V segments, TRBV6-2 and TRBV6-3 among them. TCR beta V segments were, for the most part, productive about 87% or about 30% of the time in an earlier analysis. Sequencing probably produced one cluster of sequence variants that were highly shared.

Of note for this clone: The antigen remains unidentified.

13 Jbeta primers and 60 Vbeta primers were used for the PCR. The repertoire was sequenced with immunoSEQ multiplex PCR; TCRdb's copy has only in-frame clones and lacks some. This sample carries 150,000 to 200,000 clones, around 68% of them seen once, and the ten largest clones take approximately 1.5%. Sequences were obtained from PBMCs. This chain links TRBV7-3 with TRBJ2-3, with D maybe TRBD1 (5 bases). This clonotype was obtained from a middle-aged man in good health and CMV-seronegative. Here the CDR3 reads CASSSGITGTPTDTQYF. CDR3 bases: TGTGCCAGCAGCTCAGGGATAACGGGTACCCCCACGGATACGCAGTATTTT.